These T cell receptor beta chains were read from a single sample in a study of blood T cell repertoires in COVID-19. The repertoire was sequenced with immunoSEQ multiplex PCR; TCRdb's copy has only in-frame clones and lacks some. The sample holds 95,000 to 100,000 clones, about 90% seen once. The sample taken for sequencing was peripheral blood. The source of these receptors is a man aged 45-65 years with acute or convalescent COVID-19. The CDR3 runs from the conserved cysteine through the conserved F or W. A D gene is named only where the DNA matches it firmly. Clone size is given for some rows only: seen once, a few or many times, or a class if the clone is expanded.

size	length	V	D	J	DNA	CDR3
few	14	TRBV28	.	TRBJ1-5	TGTGCCAGCAGTTTTCTCAGCGGCAATCAGCCCCAGCATTTT	CASSFLSGNQPQHF
.	13	TRBV7-3	.	TRBJ1-1	TGTGCCAGCAGCCCATACAAGAACACTGAAGCTTTCTTT	CASSPYKNTEAFF
.	15	TRBV3-1/TRBV3-2	.	TRBJ1-1	TGTGCCAGCAGCCAAGAAGGCAGGGACTCCGCGGAAGCTTTCTTT	CASSQEGRDSAEAFF
.	15	TRBV24-1	.	TRBJ2-5	TGTGCCACCAGTGATCCGACACAGGGCGGACAGACCCAGTACTTC	CATSDPTQGGQTQYF
.	14	TRBV19	.	TRBJ1-2	TGTGCCAGTAGTATCGAGGACAGTAACTATGGCTACACCTTC	CASSIEDSNYGYTF
.	15	TRBV7-2	.	TRBJ2-3	TGTGCCAGCAGCTTATATGGCCATCCCACAGATACGCAGTATTTT	CASSLYGHPTDTQYF
.	14	TRBV6-5	.	TRBJ1-5	TGTGCCAGCAGTTACTCTAGGGGGAATCAGCCCCAGCATTTT	CASSYSRGNQPQHF
.	18	TRBV5-1	TRBD2	TRBJ2-3	TGCGCCAGCAGCCTCGCGTGGACTAGCGGGGGACCCACAGATACGCAGTATTTT	CASSLAWTSGGPTDTQYF
.	17	TRBV6-1	TRBD1	TRBJ2-2	TGTGCCAGCAGTGAAAACCAGGGGGCAGCTAACACCGGGGAGCTGTTTTTT	CASSENQGAANTGELFF
.	14	TRBV19	.	TRBJ2-7	TGTGCCAGTAGTATTTCGGACAGTTACTACGAGCAGTACTTC	CASSISDSYYEQYF
once	14	TRBV7-8	.	TRBJ2-7	TGTGCCAGCAGCTTAGGTGGCACAACCTACGAGCAGTACTTC	CASSLGGTTYEQYF
.	15	TRBV19	.	TRBJ2-7	TGTGCCAGCAGACCACAGGGGGGGGCCTCCTACGAGCAGTACTTC	CASRPQGGASYEQYF
few	19	TRBV4-1	.	TRBJ2-2	TGCGCCAGCAGCCAAGATACCCCCCGAGCGTTCGCGAACACCGGGGAGCTGTTTTTT	CASSQDTPRAFANTGELFF
.	14	TRBV5-4	.	TRBJ2-7	TGTGCCAGCAGCTTTGGACAGAGCTCCTACGAGCAGTACTTC	CASSFGQSSYEQYF
.	13	TRBV5-4	.	TRBJ1-2	TGTGCCAGCAGTCCCGGGACAACCTATGGCTACACCTTC	CASSPGTTYGYTF
.	14	TRBV5-6	.	TRBJ1-2	TGTGCCAGCAGCCCCAGGGCAGGCTACTATGGCTACACCTTC	CASSPRAGYYGYTF
.	18	TRBV4-1	TRBD2	TRBJ2-2	TGCGCCAGCAGCCAAGGGGGACTAGCGGGGATAGGGACCGGGGAGCTGTTTTTT	CASSQGGLAGIGTGELFF
.	14	TRBV19	.	TRBJ2-2	TGTGCCACCCCGGTGAGGGTCGGAACCGGGGAGCTGTTTTTT	CATPVRVGTGELFF
.	15	TRBV7-2	.	TRBJ2-7	TGTGCCAGCAGCTTTCCGGGACTGCGCCGGTTTGAGCAGTACTTC	CASSFPGLRRFEQYF
.	15	TRBV13	.	TRBJ2-5	TGTGCCAGCAGCTTGTATGACGGAACCAGGAAGACCCAGTACTTC	CASSLYDGTRKTQYF
.	15	TRBV9	TRBD1	TRBJ1-6	TGTGCCAGCAGCGGAGGGACAGCCTATAATTCACCCCTCCACTTT	CASSGGTAYNSPLHF
.	14	TRBV4-2	.	TRBJ1-1	TGTGCCAGCAGCCGGGGCACCCAGGACACTGAAGCTTTCTTT	CASSRGTQDTEAFF
.	15	TRBV19	.	TRBJ1-1	TGTGCCAGTAGTATAAGAGGAGGGTTCAACACTGAAGCTTTCTTT	CASSIRGGFNTEAFF
.	16	TRBV18	TRBD1	TRBJ2-2	TGTGCCAGCTCACAACACCGGGACAGGGGAACCGGGGAGCTGTTTTTT	CASSQHRDRGTGELFF
.	14	TRBV9	.	TRBJ1-1	TGTGCCAGCAGCCCCCAGGGCTTGGACACTGAAGCTTTCTTT	CASSPQGLDTEAFF
.	15	TRBV9	.	TRBJ2-1	TGTGCCAGCAACCCCTCGGAGGGTTCCTACAATGAGCAGTTCTTC	CASNPSEGSYNEQFF
.	14	TRBV7-6	.	TRBJ2-5	TGTGCCAGCAGCTCCGGAGGTTGGCAAGAGACCCAGTACTTC	CASSSGGWQETQYF
.	18	TRBV5-1	TRBD2	TRBJ2-7	TGCGCCAGCAGGACAAGCACAAGTAGCGGGGGGGCCTCCTACGAGCAGTACTTC	CASRTSTSSGGASYEQYF
.	13	TRBV4-1	.	TRBJ1-2	TGCGCCAGCAGCCAACGGGAAAACTATGGCTACACCTTC	CASSQRENYGYTF
.	14	TRBV27	TRBD1	TRBJ2-3	TGTGCCAGCAGTTGGGGACAGGGCACAGATACGCAGTATTTT	CASSWGQGTDTQYF
few	14	TRBV6-2/TRBV6-3	TRBD2	TRBJ2-3	TGTGCCAGCAGTTCCGGACTAGCCCCAGATACGCAGTATTTT	CASSSGLAPDTQYF
.	18	TRBV7-3	TRBD1	TRBJ2-2	TGTGCCAGCAGCTTAACTTCGGGACAGGGGTCGAACACCGGGGAGCTGTTTTTT	CASSLTSGQGSNTGELFF
.	12	TRBV16	TRBD1	TRBJ2-7	TGTGCCAGCAGCCAATCTGGGACAGGGGCCTACTTC	CASSQSGTGAYF
.	15	TRBV27	.	TRBJ2-7	TGTGCCAGCAGTTCTCCTGGGGCAGGGCTCTACGAGCAGTACTTC	CASSSPGAGLYEQYF
.	13	TRBV2	TRBD1	TRBJ1-5	TGTGCCAGCAGAGGACAGGGTGCACAGCCCCAGCATTTT	CASRGQGAQPQHF
once	13	TRBV27	TRBD1	TRBJ2-7	TGTGCCAGCAGTACAGGGGTTTCCTACGAGCAGTACTTC	CASSTGVSYEQYF
.	14	TRBV2	TRBD1	TRBJ1-2	TGTGCCAGCATTCTATCGGGACAGCTCTATGGCTACACCTTC	CASILSGQLYGYTF
.	15	TRBV7-2	.	TRBJ1-4	TGTGCCAGCAGCTTAGGGCAAGGGGCGGGAGAAAAACTGTTTTTT	CASSLGQGAGEKLFF
.	13	TRBV9	.	TRBJ1-1	TGTGCCAGCAGCCAGCTGGGACATACCGAAGCTTTCTTT	CASSQLGHTEAFF
.	12	TRBV19	.	TRBJ2-3	TGTGCCAGTAGTACCCAAACAGATACGCAGTATTTT	CASSTQTDTQYF
.	15	TRBV6-5	TRBD1	TRBJ1-1	TGTGCCAGCAGTTACTGGCAGGGGGCCAACACTGAAGCTTTCTTT	CASSYWQGANTEAFF
.	15	TRBV5-4	.	TRBJ1-1	TGTGCCAGCAGCTTGTCCCAGGGCGCGAACACTGAAGCTTTCTTT	CASSLSQGANTEAFF
.	13	TRBV19	.	TRBJ1-1	TGTGCCAGTAGGGGACAAAGTGGGACTGAAGCTTTCTTT	CASRGQSGTEAFF
.	15	TRBV6-5	TRBD1	TRBJ1-2	TGTGCCAGCAGTTACTCGAATCGGGACAGCTATGGCTACACCTTC	CASSYSNRDSYGYTF
once	15	TRBV6-5	TRBD1	TRBJ1-2	TGTGCCAGCAGCTCCGGGACAGGTGGGAACTATGGCTACACCTTC	CASSSGTGGNYGYTF
.	16	TRBV6-6	TRBD1	TRBJ1-6	TGTGCCAGCAGTTACTGGACAGGGTTTGACAATTCACCCCTCCACTTT	CASSYWTGFDNSPLHF
.	12	TRBV10-3	.	TRBJ1-2	TGTGCCATCAGTGAGCCGGAGGGGGGCTACACCTTC	CAISEPEGGYTF
few	15	TRBV28	.	TRBJ1-1	TGTGCCAGCAGTTTAGTAGGGGGTGGAAGCACTGAAGCTTTCTTT	CASSLVGGGSTEAFF
.	13	TRBV11-2	.	TRBJ2-7	TGTGCCAGCAGCTTAGGCACAGCCTACGAGCAGTACTTC	CASSLGTAYEQYF
few	14	TRBV19	.	TRBJ1-2	TGTGCCAGTAGTCAGCAGCGGGCTAACTATGGCTACACCTTC	CASSQQRANYGYTF
.	15	TRBV2	.	TRBJ1-5	TGTGCCAGCAGAGAACAGGGACTAAGCAATCAGCCCCAGCATTTT	CASREQGLSNQPQHF
.	15	TRBV7-6	.	TRBJ2-7	TGTGCCAGCAGCCCGCGACCGGAGCGGTTCTACGAGCAGTACTTC	CASSPRPERFYEQYF
once	15	TRBV27	.	TRBJ1-1	TGTGCCAGCAGTTTATCCGGAGGGGCGGGGGCTGAAGCTTTCTTT	CASSLSGGAGAEAFF
.	15	TRBV28	.	TRBJ2-2	TGTGCCAGTGTGGGTGGGGGCGCGAATACCGGGGAGCTGTTTTTT	CASVGGGANTGELFF
.	17	TRBV19	.	TRBJ2-4	TGTGCCAGTAGTCCACCAACGGGACACTTAGCCAAAAACATTCAGTACTTC	CASSPPTGHLAKNIQYF
.	13	TRBV18	.	TRBJ1-2	TGTGCCAGCTCACCAGGGAGGGGTCATGGCTACACCTTC	CASSPGRGHGYTF
.	14	TRBV29-1	.	TRBJ2-3	TGCAGCGTTGAATACAGATTAAGCACAGATACGCAGTATTTT	CSVEYRLSTDTQYF